Included here is one T cell receptor (beta chain) sequence, with context. These data belong to a study of control samples from healthy donors and cancer patients. TCRdb keeps only in-frame clones here, not all; method: immunoSEQ multiplex PCR. The repertoire holds around 200,000 clones, with about nine tenths as singletons. The germline CDR1 and CDR2 sequences are MNHEY and SMNVEV (reference sequence). The V gene lost 2 bases and the J gene lost 4 bases, with 6 bases spanning the gap. This CDR3 is built from 13 residues. The V gene is TRBV27, the J gene TRBJ2-1; the D gene is possibly TRBD1 (6 bases). The clonotype was recovered from a woman aged 25 to 39 in good health. The sample taken for sequencing was blood. In DNA, the CDR3 is TGTGCCAGCAGTTTAGACAGGTACAATGAGCAGTTCTTC. Its protein is CASSLDRYNEQFF.